Below, 22 T cell receptor beta chains from the same sample are listed, as sequenced in a study of T cell clones after liver transplantation. Produced via immunoSEQ multiplex PCR; TCRdb's table is partial and in-frame only. The sample carries more than 95,000 clones, 75% to 90% recorded once. This sample comprised CD4+ T cells from blood, obtained before liver transplant. The receptor source for this set is a human donor who received a liver transplant.

The chain uses TRBV15 and TRBJ1-1, with D possibly matching TRBD1 (6 bases). Germline-derived CDR1 and CDR2 are LNHNV and YYDKDF (reference sequence). The CDR3 has 16 amino acids. V lost 1 base and J 5 bases, leaving 17 bases between the germline ends. CDR3 DNA sequence: TGTGCCACCAGCAGAGTCGTGGGCAGGGGCGAGACTGAAGCTTTCTTT. Amino acid sequence: CATSRVVGRGETEAFF.

This sequence joins TRBV28 and TRBJ2-1; D call uncertain. Germline V lookup: CDR1 MDHEN, CDR2 SYDVKM. This CDR3 spans 14 amino acids. Between the trimmed V and J ends, which lost 10 bases and 8 bases, there was a span of 21 bases. The CDR3 spells CANSPINRPDEQFF. The CDR3 region has the DNA TGTGCCAACAGCCCGATCAACAGACCGGATGAGCAGTTCTTC.

V is TRBV28 and J is TRBJ2-3; TRBD2 matches 13 bases. Germline V gene lookup returns CDR1 MDHEN and CDR2 SYDVKM. V shed 1 base, J shed 4 bases, and the junction held 5 bases outside the gene matches. The CDR3 covers 17 residues. CDR3 bases: TGTGCCAGCAGTTTATTTGGACTAGCGGGAGCATCAGATACGCAGTATTTT. It codes for CASSLFGLAGASDTQYF. Full variable domain (remainder filled in from reference TRBV28 and TRBJ2-3): DVKVTQSSRYLVKRTGEKVFLECVQDMDHENMFWYRQDPGLGLRLIYFSYDVKMKEKGDIPEGYSVSREKKERFSLILESASTNQTSMYLCASSLFGLAGASDTQYFGPGTRLTVL.

This sequence joins TRBV25-1 and TRBJ2-2, with 12 nucleotides matching TRBD1. The CDR3 is made up of 14 amino acids. Germline V gene lookup returns CDR1 MGHDK and CDR2 SYGVNS. With V trimmed by 8 bases and J by 7 bases, 5 bases remained unmatched. The CDR3 nucleotides are TGTGCCAGCCTGGGGACAGGGGGCGTCGGGGAGCTGTTTTTT. Its protein product is CASLGTGGVGELFF.

The J gene is TRBJ1-3, the V gene TRBV19; perhaps TRBD1 as D (5 bases). The CDR3 contains 15 residues. The V gene lost 4 bases and the J gene lost 0 bases, with 10 bases spanning the gap. The V gene's germline CDR1 is LNHDA and CDR2 SQIVND (reference sequence). CDR3 coding DNA: TGTGCCAGTAGTACAGGCGACAGCTCTGGAAACACCATATATTTT. It is translated as CASSTGDSSGNTIYF.

This clone was detected a few times. The gene calls are TRBV10-3 and TRBJ2-4; D tentatively reads TRBD1 or TRBD2 (6 bases each). V was pared by 2 bases and J by 8 bases, with 16 bases between. Germline assignment: CDR1 ENHRY and CDR2 SYGVKD. The CDR3 sequence is 15 residues long. The CDR3 sequence is CAISELGGVRDIQYF. CDR3 nucleotides: TGTGCCATCAGTGAGCTGGGGGGCGTGAGGGACATTCAGTACTTC.

The V call is TRBV27, the J call TRBJ2-1; D is unresolved. This CDR3 spans 13 amino acids. The ends were cut back, 1 base at V and 7 bases at J, with 8 bases in the middle. The germline gives CDR1 MNHEY, CDR2 SMNVEV (reference sequence). The CDR3 loop is CASSLYNRNEQFF. Here the CDR3 DNA reads TGTGCCAGCAGTTTATACAACCGGAATGAGCAGTTCTTC.

V gene TRBV6-5 combines with J gene TRBJ1-2; 7 bases line up with TRBD1. The length of the CDR3 is 14 residues. CDR1 is MNHEY, CDR2 SVGAGI, per germline. V shed 6 bases and J 5 bases; nucleotides not matched to a gene: 9. The CDR3 region is CASSLRTGPYGYTF. The CDR3 DNA reads TGTGCCAGCAGCCTCCGGACAGGACCTTATGGCTACACCTTC.

The J gene is TRBJ1-5, the V gene TRBV2; 9 nucleotides line up with TRBD1. Germline V lookup: CDR1 SNHLY, CDR2 FYNNEI. V was clipped by 6 bases and J by 2 bases; unmatched bases: 11. This CDR3 has 17 residues. This CDR3 is CASRPGTGSSGNQPQHF. The CDR3 coding sequence is TGTGCCAGCAGGCCGGGGACAGGGAGTAGCGGCAATCAGCCCCAGCATTTT.

This rearrangement joins TRBV27 to TRBJ2-7; 7 bases fit TRBD1. The junction had 9 bases not matched to a gene; V was cut back by 4 bases and J by 6 bases. CDR3 size: 14 residues. CDR1 MNHEY and CDR2 SMNVEV come from the germline V gene (reference sequence). The CDR3 is CASSYLDRAGEQYF. The CDR3 region has the DNA TGTGCCAGCAGTTACCTCGACAGGGCCGGCGAGCAGTACTTC.

This sequence joins TRBV4-3 and TRBJ1-6; TRBD1 might be the D (5 bases). Trimming took off 4 bases at V and 10 bases at J, with 14 bases between the two ends. The germline V gene has CDR1 LGHNA and CDR2 YSLEER. The CDR3 consists of 14 residues. CDR3 bases: TGCGCCAGCAGCCCAACCAGGGCTCGGTCACCCCTCCACTTT. As protein: CASSPTRARSPLHF.

This clone was counted a few times. J is TRBJ1-2 and V is TRBV2, with D maybe TRBD1 (6 bases). From germline, CDR1 is SNHLY and CDR2 FYNNEI. The CDR3 loop spans 14 amino acids. V lost 6 bases and J 7 bases, leaving 18 bases between the germline ends. In DNA, the CDR3 is TGTGCCAGCAGGCCCTTCGGGGGGGCGGCTGGCTACACCTTC. Amino acid sequence: CASRPFGGAAGYTF.

The chain carries TRBV7-3 and TRBJ2-7; D is possibly TRBD1 (5 bases). The length of the CDR3 is 13 residues. Germline values: CDR1 SGHTA, CDR2 FQGTGA. The germline V and J ends were trimmed by 11 bases and 1 base, with 15 bases remaining between them. The CDR3 region is CASQGAPSYEQYF. The CDR3 DNA reads as TGTGCCTCCCAAGGGGCTCCTTCCTACGAGCAGTACTTC.

This chain links TRBV5-4 with TRBJ2-1, with unresolved D. Trimming removed 0 bases at V and 7 bases at J, with 11 bases between. Germline V gene sequence: CDR1 SGHNT, CDR2 YYREEE (reference sequence). CDR3 length: 14 residues. The CDR3 DNA reads TGTGCCAGCAGCTTGGGGGTAGGAGAGAATGAGCAGTTCTTC. Its translation is CASSLGVGENEQFF.

This clone has a handful of counts. The rearrangement joins TRBV2 to TRBJ2-1, with a possible D match to TRBD1 (6 bases). This CDR3 comprises 12 residues. Trimming removed 6 bases at V and 12 bases at J, with 15 bases between. The germline V gene has CDR1 SNHLY and CDR2 FYNNEI. The chain's CDR3 is CASRISRQVQFF. The CDR3 region has the DNA TGTGCCAGCAGGATATCCCGACAGGTGCAGTTCTTC.

This chain joins TRBV5-4 and TRBJ2-2; a weak D match, TRBD1 (6 bases). The CDR3 contains 15 residues. The germline V gene has CDR1 SGHNT and CDR2 YYREEE (reference sequence). Trimming removed 4 bases from V and 9 bases from J, with 19 bases in between. The CDR3 is CASSLRQEDDRELFF. The CDR3 DNA is TGTGCCAGCAGCCTTAGACAGGAGGACGATCGGGAGCTGTTTTTT.

The gene calls are TRBV2 and TRBJ2-7, with no clear D. Trimming stripped 3 bases from V and 0 bases from J, with 6 bases between. CDR3 length: 13 residues. The germline gives CDR1 SNHLY, CDR2 FYNNEI. CDR3 in DNA: TGTGCCAGCAGTGAGCTGAGCTCCTACGAGCAGTACTTC. This codes for CASSELSSYEQYF.

This chain links TRBV10-3 with TRBJ2-7, with D perhaps TRBD1 (5 bases). The CDR3 totals 13 residues. Germline-derived CDR1 and CDR2 are ENHRY and SYGVKD. The V gene lost 4 bases and the J gene lost 5 bases, with 12 bases spanning the gap. CDR3 nucleotides: TGTGCCATCAGTGCCAGGGCGGACGACGAGCAGTACTTC. It is translated as CAISARADDEQYF.

This sequence joins TRBV5-1 and TRBJ2-7; D is uncertain. From germline, CDR1 is SGHRS and CDR2 YFSETQ. V dropped 2 bases and J dropped 2 bases, with 8 bases sitting between them. The CDR3 loop spans 13 amino acids. The CDR3 nucleotides are TGCGCCAGCAGCTTTGGACGTACCTACGAGCAGTACTTC. Translation gives CASSFGRTYEQYF.

Only one count was recorded for this clone. The chain joins TRBV18 to TRBJ2-2, with D possibly matching TRBD1 (5 bases). CDR3 length equals 15 residues. CDR1 is KGHSH, CDR2 LQKENI, per germline. V was pared by 2 bases and J by 6 bases, with 13 bases between. The CDR3 region has the DNA TGTGCCAGCTCACCAGCCGGGCAGGGTCCCGGGGAGCTGTTTTTT. Its translation: CASSPAGQGPGELFF.

V and J are TRBV28 and TRBJ2-1; D is possibly TRBD1 or TRBD2 (6 bases each). The length of the CDR3 is 14 residues. Looked up from germline, CDR1 is MDHEN and CDR2 is SYDVKM. V gave up 4 bases and J gave up 8 bases, with 15 bases separating them. CDR3 in amino acids: CASSSPPGAYEQFF. The DNA for the CDR3 is TGTGCCAGCAGTTCCCCGCCGGGGGCCTATGAGCAGTTCTTC.

A single count supports this clone. The chain joins TRBV11-2 to TRBJ1-2; no clear D. V was shortened by 0 bases and J by 4 bases, with 6 bases between the two germline ends. CDR1 and CDR2 (germline): SGHAT, FQNNGV. CDR3 length: 13 residues. The CDR3 spells CASSLEQSYGYTF. CDR3 in DNA: TGTGCCAGCAGCTTAGAACAGTCCTATGGCTACACCTTC.